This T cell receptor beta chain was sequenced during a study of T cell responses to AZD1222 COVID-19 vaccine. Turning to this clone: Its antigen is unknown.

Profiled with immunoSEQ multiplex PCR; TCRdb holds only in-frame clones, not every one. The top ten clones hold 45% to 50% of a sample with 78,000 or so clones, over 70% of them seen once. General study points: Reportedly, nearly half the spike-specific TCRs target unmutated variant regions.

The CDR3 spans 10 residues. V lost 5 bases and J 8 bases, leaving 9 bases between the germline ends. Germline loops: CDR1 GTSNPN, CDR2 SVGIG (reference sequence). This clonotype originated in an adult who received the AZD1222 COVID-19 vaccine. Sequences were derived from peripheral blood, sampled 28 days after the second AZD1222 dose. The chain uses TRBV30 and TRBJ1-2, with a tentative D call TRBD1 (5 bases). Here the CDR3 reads CAWGAGGYTF. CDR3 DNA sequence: TGTGCCTGGGGGGCAGGAGGCTACACCTTC.